This TCR beta chain was recorded in a study of T cells in localized non-small cell lung cancer. The CDR3 has 14 amino acids. Trimming cost V 5 bases and J 0 bases, with 9 bases left between them. CDR1 SGHNT and CDR2 YENEEA come from the germline V gene. Only in-frame clones appear in the TCRdb table, and some are missing; sequencing was by immunoSEQ multiplex PCR. Of roughly 25,000 clones in the sample, roughly 80% are singletons; the top ten hold 4.8%. This clone has a single count. Its antigen is as yet unknown. Study-wide results and caveats: It was uninvolved adjacent lung that showed the highest T cell clonality, exceeding tumor. Only one tumor region went through sequencing, so heterogeneity may still be there.

This sequence was found in a man aged 40 to 70 with stage II lung adenocarcinoma. V is TRBV11-3 and J is TRBJ2-3, with a possible D match to TRBD2 (5 bases). This sample comprised PBMCs, obtained before any cancer treatment. Here the CDR3 reads CASSRGFSTDTQYF. The CDR3 nucleotides are TGTGCCAGCAGCCGGGGATTCAGCACAGATACGCAGTATTTT.